This TCR beta chain was captured by sequencing in a study of shared clonotypes between healthy human individuals. Study-level results: Clonotypes that were shared across four donors made up about 4.5% of naive CD4 clonotypes.

Subsets obtained from CD4+ cells comprised CD45RA+ naive and CD45RA-negative memory cells. Sequencing was performed with immunoSEQ multiplex PCR; in TCRdb, only in-frame clones are kept and a portion is missing. The profile shows approximately 2.5 million clones, over 85% of them singletons. V dropped 7 bases and J dropped 6 bases, with 13 bases sitting between them. CDR1 SEHNR and CDR2 FQNEAQ come from the germline V gene (reference sequence). The CDR3 is made up of 12 amino acids. As regards this clone: Its matching antigen is unknown.

Sequencing was carried out using naive CD4+ T cells from PBMCs. Subset indicated: CD45RA+ positively selected. V is TRBV7-9 and J is TRBJ2-7; tentatively, D is TRBD1 or TRBD2 (5 bases each). This TCR was recovered from a man between 18 and 35 years old in good health. Some clones in this sample may be carry-over from other donors' samples. The chain's CDR3 is CASTRDGVEQYF. As DNA, the CDR3 is TGTGCCAGCACAAGGGACGGGGTCGAGCAGTACTTC.